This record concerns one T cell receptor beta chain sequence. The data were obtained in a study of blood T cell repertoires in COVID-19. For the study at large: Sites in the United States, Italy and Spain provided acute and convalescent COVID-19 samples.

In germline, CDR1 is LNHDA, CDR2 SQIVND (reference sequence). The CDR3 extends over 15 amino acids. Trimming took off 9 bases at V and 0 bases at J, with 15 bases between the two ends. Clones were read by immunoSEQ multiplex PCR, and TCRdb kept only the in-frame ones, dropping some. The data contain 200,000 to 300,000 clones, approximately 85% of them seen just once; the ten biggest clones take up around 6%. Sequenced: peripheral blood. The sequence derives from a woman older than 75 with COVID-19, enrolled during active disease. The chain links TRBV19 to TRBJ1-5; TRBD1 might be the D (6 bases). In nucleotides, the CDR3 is TGTGCCAGCCCCCGAGGGGGGGATAGCAATCAGCCCCAGCATTTT. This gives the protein CASPRGGDSNQPQHF.